Listed below are T cell receptor beta chains from one sample, sequenced in a study of early T cells in non-severe SARS-CoV-2 infection. Via MiXCR, TCRdb re-called the 5' RACE reads, giving one row per CDR3 protein. The sample comprises more than 20,000 distinct CDR3 sequences, less than 7% of which are singletons, and roughly 2.5% rests with the top ten. The sample comprised whole blood. The receptors derive from an adult who was a healthcare worker with PCR-confirmed SARS-CoV-2 infection or an uninfected control (not recorded which). The CDR3 runs from the conserved cysteine through the conserved F or W. A D gene is named only where the DNA matches it firmly. Clone size is stated in some rows and not others, as once, few, many or a class when expanded.

abundance: few; v_gene: TRBV7-9; d_gene: TRBD1; j_gene: TRBJ2-7; CDR3aa: CASSLTGAPYEQYF; CDR3nt: TGTGCCAGCAGCCTGACAGGGGCCCCCTACGAGCAGTACTTC
abundance: .; v_gene: TRBV5-1; d_gene: .; j_gene: TRBJ2-7; CDR3aa: CASSLAPRTWTYEQYF; CDR3nt: TGCGCCAGCAGTTTGGCCCCTCGGACCTGGACCTACGAGCAGTACTTC
abundance: many; v_gene: TRBV2; d_gene: TRBD1; j_gene: TRBJ2-5; CDR3aa: CASSEAGQGYQETQYF; CDR3nt: TGTGCCAGCAGTGAGGCGGGACAGGGCTACCAAGAGACCCAGTACTTC
abundance: many; v_gene: TRBV5-8; d_gene: .; j_gene: TRBJ1-5; CDR3aa: CASSLRFRGEGGNQPQHF; CDR3nt: TGTGCCAGCAGCTTGCGATTCAGGGGTGAGGGTGGCAATCAGCCCCAGCATTTT
abundance: many; v_gene: TRBV20-1; d_gene: .; j_gene: TRBJ1-5; CDR3aa: CSALGTTINQPQHF; CDR3nt: TGCAGTGCTCTCGGGACAACGATTAATCAGCCCCAGCATTTT
abundance: .; v_gene: TRBV5-1; d_gene: .; j_gene: TRBJ2-7; CDR3aa: CASSPYPHPHYEQYF; CDR3nt: TGCGCCAGCAGCCCTTACCCACACCCCCACTACGAGCAGTACTTC
abundance: .; v_gene: TRBV4-2; d_gene: .; j_gene: TRBJ1-4; CDR3aa: CASSQDQAGWGEKLFF; CDR3nt: TGTGCCAGCAGCCAAGATCAGGCAGGGTGGGGGGAAAAACTGTTTTTT
abundance: many; v_gene: TRBV4-3; d_gene: TRBD1; j_gene: TRBJ1-4; CDR3aa: CASSPRGQGDEKLFF; CDR3nt: TGCGCCAGCAGCCCGAGGGGACAGGGGGATGAAAAACTGTTTTTT
abundance: .; v_gene: TRBV20-1; d_gene: .; j_gene: TRBJ1-1; CDR3aa: CSARGGLNTEAFF; CDR3nt: TGCAGTGCTAGGGGGGGCCTGAACACTGAAGCTTTCTTT
abundance: few; v_gene: TRBV29-1; d_gene: TRBD1; j_gene: TRBJ1-5; CDR3aa: CSVATGTDQPQHF; CDR3nt: TGCAGCGTCGCGACAGGGACCGATCAGCCCCAGCATTTT
abundance: many; v_gene: TRBV6-1; d_gene: .; j_gene: TRBJ1-5; CDR3aa: CASSATGSNQPQHF; CDR3nt: TGTGCCAGCAGTGCTACGGGGAGCAATCAGCCCCAGCATTTT
abundance: .; v_gene: TRBV6-5; d_gene: TRBD1; j_gene: TRBJ1-1; CDR3aa: CASIPFRGNTEVFF; CDR3nt: TGTGCCAGCATTCCATTCAGGGGGAACACTGAAGTTTTCTTT
abundance: many; v_gene: TRBV20-1; d_gene: TRBD1; j_gene: TRBJ1-5; CDR3aa: CSARSRDRKNQPQHF; CDR3nt: TGCAGTGCTAGATCCCGGGACAGAAAGAATCAGCCCCAGCATTTT
abundance: many; v_gene: TRBV7-9; d_gene: .; j_gene: TRBJ1-1; CDR3aa: CASSLGVDRNTEAFF; CDR3nt: TGTGCCAGCAGCTTAGGCGTCGACAGGAACACTGAAGCTTTCTTT
abundance: many; v_gene: TRBV20-1; d_gene: .; j_gene: TRBJ2-5; CDR3aa: CSASPKTGPETQYF; CDR3nt: TGCAGTGCTAGCCCCAAGACAGGACCAGAGACCCAGTACTTC
abundance: .; v_gene: TRBV6-2/TRBV6-3; d_gene: TRBD2; j_gene: TRBJ2-5; CDR3aa: CASSYSGLEHETQYF; CDR3nt: TGTGCCAGCAGTTACTCGGGACTAGAGCACGAGACCCAGTACTTC
abundance: few; v_gene: TRBV6-5; d_gene: TRBD1; j_gene: TRBJ1-5; CDR3aa: CASSRDRAAQPQHF; CDR3nt: TGTGCCAGCAGCAGGGACAGGGCGGCTCAGCCCCAGCATTTT
abundance: .; v_gene: TRBV29-1; d_gene: TRBD1; j_gene: TRBJ2-4; CDR3aa: CSVGVVHTGGKAKNIQYF; CDR3nt: TGCAGCGTTGGAGTTGTCCATACAGGGGGTAAAGCCAAAAACATTCAGTACTTC
abundance: few; v_gene: TRBV4-2; d_gene: .; j_gene: TRBJ1-3; CDR3aa: CASSQDPGTSSGNTIYF; CDR3nt: TGTGCCAGCAGCCAAGATCCCGGGACGAGCTCTGGAAACACCATATATTTT
abundance: many; v_gene: TRBV7-2; d_gene: TRBD2; j_gene: TRBJ2-3; CDR3aa: CASSLATGRSGGRTDTQYF; CDR3nt: TGTGCCAGCAGCTTGGCCACTGGGCGGAGCGGGGGTAGGACAGATACGCAGTATTTT
abundance: few; v_gene: TRBV7-2; d_gene: .; j_gene: TRBJ2-3; CDR3aa: CASSRRVGYATPSTDTQYF; CDR3nt: TGTGCCAGCAGCCGCCGTGTGGGGTATGCTACCCCTAGCACAGATACGCAGTATTTT
abundance: many; v_gene: TRBV7-2; d_gene: .; j_gene: TRBJ2-2; CDR3aa: CASSLVMWDTGELFF; CDR3nt: TGTGCCAGCAGCTTAGTAATGTGGGACACCGGGGAGCTGTTTTTT
abundance: .; v_gene: TRBV6-5; d_gene: .; j_gene: TRBJ1-2; CDR3aa: CASSRGLGIGYTF; CDR3nt: TGTGCCAGCAGTCGGGGACTTGGAATCGGCTACACCTTC
abundance: medium-sized; v_gene: TRBV20-1; d_gene: TRBD2; j_gene: TRBJ2-1; CDR3aa: CSAVIQTLLAGFHNEQFF; CDR3nt: TGCAGTGCCGTGATACAGACGTTACTAGCGGGCTTTCACAATGAGCAGTTCTTC
abundance: .; v_gene: TRBV11-2; d_gene: .; j_gene: TRBJ2-2; CDR3aa: CASSLPRGLRELFF; CDR3nt: TGTGCCAGCAGCTTACCCCGGGGGCTCCGGGAGCTGTTTTTT
abundance: many; v_gene: TRBV19; d_gene: .; j_gene: TRBJ1-3; CDR3aa: CASTNPWRQTYSGNTIYF; CDR3nt: TGTGCCAGTACGAACCCTTGGAGACAAACCTACTCTGGAAACACCATATATTTT
abundance: few; v_gene: TRBV3-1; d_gene: .; j_gene: TRBJ2-2; CDR3aa: CASSQYHSSTGELFF; CDR3nt: TGTGCCAGCAGCCAATACCATTCATCCACCGGGGAGCTGTTTTTT
abundance: medium-sized; v_gene: TRBV7-9; d_gene: TRBD1; j_gene: TRBJ1-2; CDR3aa: CASSPGTVAYTF; CDR3nt: TGTGCCAGCAGCCCTGGGACAGTAGCCTACACCTTC
abundance: many; v_gene: TRBV11-2; d_gene: .; j_gene: TRBJ2-7; CDR3aa: CASSRSFEQYF; CDR3nt: TGTGCCAGCAGCCGATCTTTCGAGCAGTACTTC
abundance: few; v_gene: TRBV11-1; d_gene: .; j_gene: TRBJ1-1; CDR3aa: CASSLEVAWTPEAFF; CDR3nt: TGTGCCAGCAGCTTAGAAGTAGCTTGGACGCCTGAAGCTTTCTTT
abundance: many; v_gene: TRBV6-2/TRBV6-3; d_gene: .; j_gene: TRBJ2-5; CDR3aa: CASKGQLKSSYQAQYF; CDR3nt: TGTGCCAGCAAAGGCCAGTTGAAAAGCTCGTATCAGGCACAGTACTTC
abundance: many; v_gene: TRBV5-1; d_gene: .; j_gene: TRBJ1-6; CDR3aa: CASSVGRNSPLHF; CDR3nt: TGCGCCAGTTCGGTGGGCCGGAATTCACCCCTCCACTTT
abundance: few; v_gene: TRBV14; d_gene: .; j_gene: TRBJ2-1; CDR3aa: CASSQVSVMYNEQFF; CDR3nt: TGTGCCAGCAGCCAAGTATCTGTGATGTACAATGAGCAGTTCTTC
abundance: many; v_gene: TRBV20-1; d_gene: TRBD1; j_gene: TRBJ2-7; CDR3aa: CSARGPGNRGLSSYEQYF; CDR3nt: TGCAGTGCTAGAGGCCCCGGGAACAGGGGGCTGAGCTCCTACGAGCAGTACTTC
abundance: many; v_gene: TRBV7-6; d_gene: TRBD1; j_gene: TRBJ1-2; CDR3aa: CASSLGTQGAISYGYTF; CDR3nt: TGTGCCAGCAGCTTAGGGACACAGGGGGCTATCTCCTATGGCTACACCTTC
abundance: many; v_gene: TRBV5-6; d_gene: TRBD2; j_gene: TRBJ2-5; CDR3aa: CASSFILAGGQETQYF; CDR3nt: TGTGCCAGCAGCTTCATACTAGCGGGGGGGCAAGAGACCCAGTACTTC
abundance: many; v_gene: TRBV29-1; d_gene: .; j_gene: TRBJ2-1; CDR3aa: CSASNNEQFF; CDR3nt: TGCAGCGCTTCCAACAATGAGCAGTTCTTC
abundance: .; v_gene: TRBV7-2; d_gene: TRBD2; j_gene: TRBJ2-1; CDR3aa: CASSLVTSGGRRQFF; CDR3nt: TGTGCCAGCAGCTTAGTGACTAGCGGGGGCCGTCGGCAGTTCTTC
abundance: few; v_gene: TRBV14; d_gene: .; j_gene: TRBJ2-1; CDR3aa: CASSPRGVVEQFF; CDR3nt: TGTGCCAGCAGCCCACGGGGTGTTGTTGAGCAGTTCTTC
abundance: many; v_gene: TRBV6-6; d_gene: .; j_gene: TRBJ2-1; CDR3aa: CASSYSIPTLGNEQFF; CDR3nt: TGTGCCAGCAGTTACTCGATCCCGACCTTGGGAAATGAGCAGTTCTTC
abundance: .; v_gene: TRBV12-3/TRBV12-4; d_gene: TRBD2; j_gene: TRBJ2-3; CDR3aa: CASSFSGGLAGGFTDTQYF; CDR3nt: TGTGCCAGCAGTTTCAGCGGCGGCCTAGCGGGGGGGTTCACAGATACGCAGTATTTT
abundance: many; v_gene: TRBV6-5; d_gene: .; j_gene: TRBJ1-6; CDR3aa: CASSRRPGRNYNSPLHF; CDR3nt: TGTGCCAGCAGTCGCCGCCCCGGACGGAACTATAATTCACCCCTCCACTTT
abundance: few; v_gene: TRBV7-3; d_gene: TRBD2; j_gene: TRBJ2-3; CDR3aa: CASSQRTSGGTDTQYF; CDR3nt: TGTGCCAGCAGCCAGAGGACTAGCGGGGGCACAGATACGCAGTATTTT
abundance: many; v_gene: TRBV11-2; d_gene: TRBD1; j_gene: TRBJ2-7; CDR3aa: CASSLTGAAPYEQYF; CDR3nt: TGTGCCAGCAGCCTAACAGGGGCAGCACCCTACGAGCAGTACTTC
abundance: many; v_gene: TRBV24-1; d_gene: .; j_gene: TRBJ2-1; CDR3aa: CATSDLGSDGEQFF; CDR3nt: TGTGCCACCAGTGATTTGGGGTCCGACGGTGAGCAGTTCTTC
abundance: many; v_gene: TRBV19; d_gene: .; j_gene: TRBJ2-1; CDR3aa: CASTAGSSYNEQFF; CDR3nt: TGTGCCAGTACCGCCGGAAGCTCCTACAATGAGCAGTTCTTC
abundance: few; v_gene: TRBV2; d_gene: .; j_gene: TRBJ2-1; CDR3aa: CASGGTSYNEQFF; CDR3nt: TGTGCCAGCGGGGGGACCTCCTACAATGAGCAGTTCTTC
abundance: many; v_gene: TRBV20-1; d_gene: .; j_gene: TRBJ2-3; CDR3aa: CSARRGKGAADTQYF; CDR3nt: TGCAGTGCCCGGAGGGGCAAGGGGGCTGCAGATACGCAGTATTTT
abundance: many; v_gene: TRBV20-1; d_gene: .; j_gene: TRBJ2-3; CDR3aa: CSARVTGGTDTQYF; CDR3nt: TGCAGTGCTAGGGTTACCGGGGGTACGGATACGCAGTATTTT
abundance: many; v_gene: TRBV20-1; d_gene: .; j_gene: TRBJ2-1; CDR3aa: CSARSRQSYSYNEQFF; CDR3nt: TGCAGTGCTAGAAGCCGACAGTCTTACTCCTACAATGAGCAGTTCTTC
abundance: many; v_gene: TRBV27; d_gene: TRBD1; j_gene: TRBJ1-6; CDR3aa: CASSLDRVGSPLHF; CDR3nt: TGTGCCAGCAGTCTAGACAGGGTCGGTTCACCCCTCCACTTT
abundance: few; v_gene: TRBV29-1; d_gene: .; j_gene: TRBJ2-2; CDR3aa: CSVRQTNTGELFF; CDR3nt: TGCAGCGTTAGACAGACAAACACCGGGGAGCTGTTTTTT
abundance: many; v_gene: TRBV2; d_gene: .; j_gene: TRBJ2-3; CDR3aa: CASRPSRTDTQYF; CDR3nt: TGTGCCAGCAGGCCTAGCAGGACAGATACGCAGTATTTT
abundance: once; v_gene: TRBV29-1; d_gene: .; j_gene: TRBJ2-3; CDR3aa: CSVKGRAAKDTQYF; CDR3nt: TGCAGCGTTAAGGGCAGGGCAGCGAAAGATACGCAGTATTTT
abundance: few; v_gene: TRBV5-5; d_gene: TRBD1; j_gene: TRBJ2-1; CDR3aa: CASSLGFSGTVRGEQFF; CDR3nt: TGTGCCAGCAGCTTGGGTTTCTCCGGGACAGTAAGAGGTGAGCAGTTCTTC
abundance: .; v_gene: TRBV29-1; d_gene: .; j_gene: TRBJ2-7; CDR3aa: CSAALAHEQYF; CDR3nt: TGCAGCGCGGCCCTAGCCCACGAGCAGTACTTC
abundance: .; v_gene: TRBV27; d_gene: TRBD2; j_gene: TRBJ2-1; CDR3aa: CASSRSGGPSYNEQFF; CDR3nt: TGTGCCAGCAGTAGGAGCGGGGGTCCCTCCTACAATGAGCAGTTCTTC